This passage covers 30 T cell receptor beta chains from one sample sequenced in a study of blood T cell repertoires in COVID-19. TCRdb's copy holds only in-frame clones and misses some; the assay was immunoSEQ multiplex PCR. The sample shows over 200,000 clones, 84% of them seen only once. Sequenced input: PBMCs or T cells enriched from blood (not recorded which). These receptors were taken from a woman in her thirties or forties who had recovered from COVID-19.

The rearrangement joins TRBV12-3 or TRBV12-4 to TRBJ2-2, with D maybe TRBD1 (5 bases). The CDR3 is 13 residues long. Trimming stripped 1 base from V and 7 bases from J, with 7 bases between. This CDR3 is CASSLGQGGELFF. The DNA of the CDR3 is TGTGCCAGCAGTTTAGGGCAGGGCGGGGAGCTGTTTTTT.

V and J are TRBV5-6 and TRBJ1-2; 8 bases line up with TRBD1. V gave up 5 bases and J gave up 4 bases; unmatched junction bases: 7. The CDR3 is 14 residues long. CDR1 and CDR2 from the germline V gene are SGHDT and YYEEEE. The DNA of the CDR3 is TGTGCCAGCAGATCCGACAGGGGCGGCTATGGCTACACCTTC. The encoded protein is CASRSDRGGYGYTF.

The chain is built from TRBV30 and TRBJ2-5; possible D gene TRBD1, 6 bases. The CDR3 has 14 amino acids. Germline-derived CDR1 and CDR2 are GTSNPN and SVGIG (reference sequence). Trimming shortened V by 2 bases and J by 2 bases, and 12 bases separated the two germline ends. The CDR3 bases are TGTGCCTGGAGTACAGGGACGGGACAAGAGACCCAGTACTTC. This codes for CAWSTGTGQETQYF. Full variable domain (missing parts from reference TRBV30 and TRBJ2-5): SQTIHQWPATLVQPVGSPLSLECTVEGTSNPNLYWYRQAAGRGLQLLFYSVGIGQISSEVPQNLSASRPQDRQFILSSKKLLLSDSGFYLCAWSTGTGQETQYFGPGTRLLVL.

This clone was found once. V gene TRBV6-4 combines with J gene TRBJ1-2, with unresolved D. Trimming pared 0 bases from V and 4 bases from J, leaving 9 bases between. Germline assignment: CDR1 MRHNA and CDR2 SNTAGT. This CDR3 region has 14 residues. CDR3 sequence (DNA): TGTGCCAGCAGTGACTCGACTGTCAGCTATGGCTACACCTTC. The encoded protein is CASSDSTVSYGYTF.

This rearrangement joins TRBV3-1 (or the pseudogene TRBV3-2) to TRBJ1-3, with 11 bases that match TRBD1. This CDR3 region has 16 residues. The V and J ends lost 3 bases and 3 bases, in that order; junction bases with no gene match: 4. The germline V gene has CDR1 LGHDT and CDR2 YNNKEL (reference sequence). CDR3 bases: TGTGCCAGCAGCCATATGGACAGGGGGCTTGGAAACACCATATATTTT. As protein: CASSHMDRGLGNTIYF.

This CDR3 reads CASSPQRATGELFF. The CDR3, as DNA: TGTGCCAGCAGCCCCCAGAGGGCCACCGGGGAGCTGTTTTTT. V gene TRBV9 combines with J gene TRBJ2-2; TRBD2 is a possible D gene (5 bases). The CDR3 covers 14 residues. The ends were cut back, 4 bases at V and 4 bases at J, with 11 bases in the middle. Germline V gene data show CDR1 as SGDLS and CDR2 as YYNGEE.

The rearrangement uses TRBV10-3 and TRBJ1-6; D gene uncertain. V shed 0 bases and J shed 6 bases, with 6 bases lying between them. The CDR3 consists of 14 residues. Germline lookup yields CDR1 ENHRY and CDR2 SYGVKD. The CDR3 DNA follows: TGTGCCATCAGTGAGTCGGCCCTTAATTCACCCCTCCACTTT. Translation gives CAISESALNSPLHF.

The chain employs TRBV7-8 and TRBJ2-1, with TRBD2 matching over 10 bases. Germline values: CDR1 SGHVS, CDR2 FQNEAQ. The V segment lost 6 bases and the J segment 4 bases; nucleotides outside the gene matches: 6. The length of the CDR3 is 15 residues. CDR3 coding DNA: TGTGCCAGCAGATCGGGACTAGCGCTATACAATGAGCAGTTCTTC. Protein sequence: CASRSGLALYNEQFF.

This sequence joins TRBV9 and TRBJ2-7, with D hard to call. Germline V lookup: CDR1 SGDLS, CDR2 YYNGEE. Deletions cut 2 bases from V and 0 bases from J, with 6 bases between. This CDR3 is 13 amino acids long. The CDR3 DNA reads as TGTGCCAGCAGCGTTGAGGTCTCCTACGAGCAGTACGTC. Translation gives CASSVEVSYEQYV.

The CDR3 region is CASSYGTSGSYEQYF. CDR3 in DNA: TGTGCCAGCAGTTACGGGACTAGCGGGAGCTACGAGCAGTACTTC. This chain joins TRBV27 and TRBJ2-7; 14 nucleotides align to TRBD2. CDR1 MNHEY and CDR2 SMNVEV come from the germline V gene (reference sequence). This CDR3 comprises 15 residues. The V segment lost 4 bases and the J segment 3 bases; nucleotides outside the gene matches: 2.

This chain connects TRBV6-1 to TRBJ2-7; D unclear. CDR1 and CDR2 from the germline V gene are MNHNS and SASEGT. The length of the CDR3 is 13 residues. With 1 base removed from V and 6 bases from J, the gap between germline ends came to 10 bases. This CDR3 reads CASSEVRVSEQYV. The CDR3, as DNA: TGTGCCAGCAGTGAAGTTCGGGTTTCCGAGCAGTACGTC.

This clone came up a few times. V gene TRBV2 combines with J gene TRBJ2-7; 10 bases align to TRBD2. In germline, CDR1 is SNHLY, CDR2 FYNNEI. The junction had 5 bases not matched to a gene; V was cut back by 4 bases and J by 2 bases. The CDR3 is made up of 15 amino acids. The CDR3 protein is CASSVGGTSAYEQYF. In DNA form, the CDR3 reads TGTGCCAGCAGTGTAGGGGGGACTAGCGCCTACGAGCAGTACTTC. The whole variable domain, filled in from reference TRBV2 and TRBJ2-7, reads EPEVTQTPSHQVTQMGQEVILRCVPISNHLYFYWYRQILGQKVEFLVSFYNNEISEKSEIFDDQFSVERPDGSNFTLKIRSTKLEDSAMYFCASSVGGTSAYEQYFGPGTRLTVT.

This clone was observed a few times. The chain is built from TRBV19 and TRBJ1-6; TRBD1 might be the D (5 bases). The CDR3 is 16 amino acids. The germline V gene has CDR1 LNHDA and CDR2 SQIVND (reference sequence). Trimming removed 3 bases at V and 9 bases at J, with 18 bases between. The CDR3 loop reads CASSISNGGSFSPLHF. CDR3 DNA: TGTGCCAGTAGTATTTCGAACGGGGGGTCATTTTCACCCCTCCACTTT.

The chain is built from TRBV10-3 and TRBJ2-7, with a possible D match to TRBD2 (5 bases). V lost 3 bases to trimming and J lost 4 bases, with 13 bases between them. The CDR3 totals 14 residues. CDR1 is ENHRY, CDR2 SYGVKD, per germline. The DNA for the CDR3 is TGTGCCATCAGTGATCCCCTCAGCGGTTACGAGCAGTACGTC. It translates to CAISDPLSGYEQYV.

The J gene is TRBJ2-7, the V gene TRBV27; D is possibly TRBD1 (5 bases). The CDR3 loop spans 14 amino acids. The germline V gene encodes CDR1 MNHEY and CDR2 SMNVEV (reference sequence). Between the trimmed V and J ends, which lost 10 bases and 0 bases, there was a span of 16 bases. DNA for the CDR3: TGTGCCACCAGGTCCCTGACAGACTCCTACGAGCAGTACTTC. Protein sequence: CATRSLTDSYEQYF.

In this sample, this clone turned up once. The chain is built from TRBV19 and TRBJ2-7, with 7 bases matching TRBD2. The trim removed 8 bases at V and 4 bases at J, leaving 11 bases unmatched. Germline V lookup: CDR1 LNHDA, CDR2 SQIVND (reference sequence). The CDR3 spans 14 residues. CDR3 bases: TGTGCCAGTTCGGCGGGGGTGTCTGGGTACGAGCAGTACTTC. Translated: CASSAGVSGYEQYF. Variable domain in full (rest from reference TRBV19 and TRBJ2-7): DGGITQSPKYLFRKEGQNVTLSCEQNLNHDAMYWYRQDPGQGLRLIYYSQIVNDFQKGDIAEGYSVSREKKESFPLTVTSAQKNPTAFYLCASSAGVSGYEQYFGPGTRLTVT.

CDR3: CASSIVPSGLNNEQFF. The CDR3 DNA sequence: TGTGCCAGTAGTATAGTCCCCAGCGGACTCAACAATGAGCAGTTCTTC. The chain employs TRBV19 and TRBJ2-1, with a possible D match to TRBD2 (5 bases). Per the germline V gene, CDR1 is LNHDA and CDR2 is SQIVND (reference sequence). The V end lost 1 base, the J end lost 5 bases, and 15 bases lay between the germline ends. The CDR3 length is 16 residues.

The CDR3 loop is CAISVSLNTEAFF. The CDR3 nucleotides read TGTGCCATCAGTGTCTCTCTGAACACTGAAGCTTTCTTT. The rearrangement links TRBV10-3 to TRBJ1-1; D remains ambiguous. Looked up from germline, CDR1 is ENHRY and CDR2 is SYGVKD. The CDR3 is 13 residues long. Trimming took 4 bases from V and 0 from J, leaving 6 bases between them.

The V call is TRBV20-1, the J call TRBJ2-6; D may be TRBD2 (5 bases). The V and J ends lost 3 bases and 2 bases respectively, with 14 bases between them. Germline V lookup: CDR1 DFQATT, CDR2 SNEGSKA (reference sequence). The CDR3 contains 16 residues. CDR3 amino acids: CSASNPRVTGANVLTF. The CDR3 nucleotides read TGCAGTGCTAGTAACCCGCGGGTAACTGGGGCCAACGTCCTGACTTTC.

This clone was seen just once. J is TRBJ1-5 and V is TRBV12-3 or TRBV12-4; D not certain. The ends were cut back, 3 bases at V and 5 bases at J, with 5 bases in the middle. The CDR3 has 12 residues. CDR3 in amino acids: CASSFNDQPQHF. CDR3 DNA: TGTGCCAGCAGTTTTAATGATCAGCCCCAGCATTTT.

V is TRBV2 and J is TRBJ1-6; D remains unclear. The CDR3 length is 15 residues. Germline assignment: CDR1 SNHLY and CDR2 FYNNEI. The V end was cut by 4 bases, the J end by 0 bases, with 7 bases between. This CDR3 reads CASSVTSSYNSPLHF. The CDR3 DNA sequence: TGTGCCAGCAGTGTCACAAGCTCCTATAATTCACCCCTCCACTTT.

J is TRBJ1-5 and V is TRBV11-2; 7 nucleotides align to TRBD1. The CDR3 extends over 15 amino acids. Trimming cost V 2 bases and J 4 bases; bases outside gene matches: 5. Germline CDR1 SGHAT, CDR2 FQNNGV. The CDR3 region is CASSLRTGQNQPQHF. CDR3 in DNA: TGTGCCAGCAGCTTAAGGACAGGTCAAAATCAGCCCCAGCATTTT.

The chain employs TRBV12-5 and TRBJ1-5; D remains ambiguous. This CDR3 has 15 residues. Germline CDR1 reads LGHNT; CDR2 reads FRNRAP. Trimming stripped 7 bases from V and 2 bases from J, with 15 bases between. CDR3 amino acids: CASAPGGQGNQPQHF. The CDR3 DNA reads as TGTGCTAGTGCCCCCGGAGGGCAAGGCAATCAGCCCCAGCATTTT. Together with reference TRBV12-5 and TRBJ1-5, the CDR3 gives the full variable domain: DARVTQTPRHKVTEMGQEVTMRCQPILGHNTVFWYRQTMMQGLELLAYFRNRAPLDDSGMPKDRFSAEMPDATLATLKIQPSEPRDSAVYFCASAPGGQGNQPQHFGDGTRLSIL.

The rearrangement links TRBV7-9 to TRBJ2-5; 7 bases fit TRBD2. This CDR3 comprises 14 residues. V lost 1 base and J lost 5; bases outside the gene matches: 4. Per the germline V gene, CDR1 is SEHNR and CDR2 is FQNEAQ (reference sequence). The CDR3 DNA follows: TGTGCCAGCAGCTTAGATCCCGGGAGGGAGACCCAGTACTTC. Translating gives CASSLDPGRETQYF.

The chain carries TRBV6-5 and TRBJ2-2, with TRBD2 identical over 9 bases. Germline trimming cut 7 bases from V and 6 bases from J; bases unmatched to any gene: 9. CDR1 is MNHEY and CDR2 is SVGAGI in the germline V gene. This CDR3 contains 15 residues. The CDR3 region has the DNA TGTGCCAGCACTCGGGCTAGCGGGACCGCCGGGGAGCTGTTTTTT. Translating gives CASTRASGTAGELFF.

The chain uses TRBV29-1 and TRBJ2-7; TRBD1 matches at 7 bases. Germline V CDR1 and CDR2: SQVTM, ANQGSEA. With 4 bases clipped from V and 2 bases from J, the junction kept 8 bases outside the gene matches. CDR3 size: 14 residues. Written as DNA, the CDR3 is TGCAGCGTTGTAGGTACAGGGGCGGCCTACGAGCAGTACTTC. Encoded protein: CSVVGTGAAYEQYF.

The chain combines TRBV18 with TRBJ2-1, with 11 bases fitting TRBD2. This CDR3 has 15 residues. Germline assignment: CDR1 KGHSH and CDR2 LQKENI. J was trimmed by 12 bases and V by 3 bases; bases with no gene match: 10. The DNA for the CDR3 is TGTGCCAGCTCACCGGGGCTAGCGGGAGGTGTGTGGCAGTTCTTC. Amino acids: CASSPGLAGGVWQFF.

The chain carries TRBV7-9 and TRBJ2-5; the match to TRBD1 covers 12 bases. The V segment lost 3 bases and the J segment 5 bases; nucleotides outside the gene matches: 7. CDR3 length: 16 residues. Germline CDR1 and CDR2: SEHNR and FQNEAQ (reference sequence). The CDR3 DNA reads TGTGCCAGCAGCTTTGGGACAGGGGGCTCGGGGGAGACCCAGTACTTC. It encodes CASSFGTGGSGETQYF.

The chain joins TRBV19 to TRBJ2-1; TRBD2 agrees at 10 bases. The CDR3 spans 15 residues. Trimming took 4 bases from V and 5 from J; bases not matched to a gene: 5. Germline assignment: CDR1 LNHDA and CDR2 SQIVND (reference sequence). CDR3 amino acids: CASSRTSGLDNEQFF. The CDR3 region has the DNA TGTGCCAGTAGTAGGACTAGCGGACTAGACAATGAGCAGTTCTTC.

The chain combines TRBV24-1 with TRBJ2-7; D might be TRBD2 (5 bases). This CDR3 region has 14 residues. Trimming stripped 5 bases from V and 5 bases from J, with 15 bases between. In germline, CDR1 is KGHDR, CDR2 SFDVKD. The chain's CDR3 is CATSGSRPGNEQYF. DNA of the CDR3: TGTGCCACCAGTGGTTCCAGGCCGGGGAACGAGCAGTACTTC.